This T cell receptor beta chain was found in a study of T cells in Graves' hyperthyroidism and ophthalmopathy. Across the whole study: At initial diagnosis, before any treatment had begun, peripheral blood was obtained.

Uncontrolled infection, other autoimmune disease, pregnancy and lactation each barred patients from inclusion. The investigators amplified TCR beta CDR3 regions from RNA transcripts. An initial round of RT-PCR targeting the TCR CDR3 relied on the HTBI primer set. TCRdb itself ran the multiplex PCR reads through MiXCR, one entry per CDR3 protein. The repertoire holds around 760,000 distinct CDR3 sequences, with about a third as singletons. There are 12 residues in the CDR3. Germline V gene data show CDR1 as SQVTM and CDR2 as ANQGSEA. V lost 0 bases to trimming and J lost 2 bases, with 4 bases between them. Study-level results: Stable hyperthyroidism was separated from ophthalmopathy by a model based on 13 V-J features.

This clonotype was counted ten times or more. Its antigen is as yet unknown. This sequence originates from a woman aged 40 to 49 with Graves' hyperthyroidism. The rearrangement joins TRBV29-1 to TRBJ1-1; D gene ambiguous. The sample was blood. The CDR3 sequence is CSVEESNTEAFF. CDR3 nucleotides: TGCAGCGTTGAAGAGAGTAACACTGAAGCTTTCTTT.